The subject of this entry is one T cell receptor (beta chain). There is no known antigen for this receptor. The record has no base qualities; no much larger clone is one base away. The record originates from a study of high-grade serous ovarian cancer treatment subgroups (dated by TCRdb to about 2021). Some background on the complete study: On average, each sample produced more than 13,000 sequencing reads and around 8,200 unique TCR beta rearrangements. The study profiled TCR beta repertoires in high-grade serous ovarian cancer patients grouped by complete gross resection or neoadjuvant chemotherapy response under a laparoscopic triage algorithm. Of the 30 or so patients in the cohort, roughly 10 had no residual disease after primary surgery (R0), roughly 10 were excellent NACT responders, and roughly 10 were poor NACT responders. In total there were approximately 96 samples, since every patient provided one primary tumor sample and two metastatic tumor samples. Broader findings and caveats from the paper: The TCR repertoire analyses centered on CDR3, and CDR1 and CDR2 were not analyzed. TCR clonal relatedness correlated positively with neoantigen level and, by trend, with copy number variation and mutation load from whole-genome sequencing. Repertoire similarity ranging from about 0.1 to 0.85 was observed between tumors from the same patient, whereas almost no similarity was observed between different patients. Because bulk tumor TCR sequencing provided no spatial information, insight into HGSC tumor complexity and diversity was limited.

The 100 or so tumor samples underwent high-throughput TCR profiling using ImmunoSEQ. In the paper's pipeline: To measure repertoire diversity, the metrics used were richness (unique productive sequences), clonality, evenness and relatedness, and the Bhattacharyya coefficient was used to assess similarity between samples. Conclusions stayed consistent in a sensitivity analysis that left out TCRs with fewer than two reads. Here the immuneACCESS table is served through TCRdb, limited to in-frame sequences with V and J called. Missing clones are a known gap in these copies; in checked studies unresolved V genes cover under half, and the rest lacks a known reason. V, J and clone size are taken as reported in that table, and D and trimming were inferred from the DNA itself. Recorded for this sample are roughly 29,000 clones; approximately 79% of them occurred a single time. The top ten hold around 2.3% of the sample.

CDR1 and CDR2 are read off the germline V gene as MNHNS and SASEGT. Including the terminal cysteine and phenylalanine, the CDR3 comprises 13 residues. Solely the CDR3 DNA is kept, with 39 bases framed from the first base. Cut back by 4 bases and 4 bases, the V and J ends lie 8 bases apart. The tumor samples were collected prior to definitive surgery or chemotherapy. The MD Anderson Biospecimen Extraction Resource handled genomic DNA extraction, while the MD Anderson Cancer Genomics Laboratory carried out the TCR sequencing. This receptor was taken from a human donor with high-grade serous ovarian cancer. Input material: tumor tissue. The chain is assembled from TRBV6-1 and TRBJ2-1, with the D gene too uncertain to name. The nucleotide sequence reads TGTGCCAGCAGTGGAGGACCGTACAATGAGCAGTTCTTC. The encoded protein is CASSGGPYNEQFF.